This T cell receptor (beta chain) was sequenced during a study of blood T cells in healthy people across ages. The CDR3 covers 16 residues. CDR1 is MNHEY, CDR2 SVGAGI, per germline. Trimming cost V 10 bases and J 8 bases; bases outside gene matches: 22. Ranging in age from roughly 6 to 95, the donors were healthy Caucasian individuals from Russia. Drawn from each donor were approximately 9.2 milliliters of peripheral blood. PCR was performed a second time for about 7 to 12 cycles using a sample-barcoded 5' primer and a J-beta primer mix. Each cDNA molecule received a tag from a template-switch adaptor that had 12 random nucleotides. At least 2.5 million CDR3-containing paired-end reads were obtained per sample. TCRdb re-called the 5' RACE reads through MiXCR, storing one row per CDR3 protein. In the table there are fewer than 1.5 million distinct CDR3 sequences, around two fifths of which are singletons.

The clonotype originates from a young woman in good health. V gene TRBV6-5 combines with J gene TRBJ1-1; 7 bases line up with TRBD1. Sequenced input: blood. CDR3: CATHQDAGLEGAEAFF. CDR3 in DNA: TGTGCCACGCATCAAGATGCAGGGTTGGAGGGGGCAGAAGCTTTCTTT.